The count of the clone carrying this T cell receptor beta chain is one. Its antigen is not identified. This entry belongs to a study of OX40 agonist ivuxolimab in advanced cancers. Study details: Dose-escalation patients were diagnosed with hepatocellular carcinoma, melanoma, renal cell cancer or head and neck cancer.

The CDR3 consists of 16 residues. V dropped 5 bases and J dropped 5 bases, with 18 bases sitting between them. Germline loops: CDR1 SSHAT, CDR2 FNYEAQ (reference sequence). Autoimmune disease history or systemic immunosuppression disqualified patients. Some clones are missing from TCRdb's copy, which holds only in-frame ones; the method was immunoSEQ multiplex PCR. The sample shows around 27,000 clones, 90% of them seen only once. Study-level results: Clonal expansion from baseline to week 6 occurred in both CD4+ and CD8+ T cells.

The sequences come from CD4+ or CD8+ T cells sorted from blood, collected in a trial of the OX40 agonist ivuxolimab. The receptor was isolated from an adult with an advanced solid tumor such as melanoma, head and neck, liver or kidney cancer. The chain combines TRBV7-7 with TRBJ2-2; either TRBD1 or TRBD2 may supply D (6 bases each). The CDR3 coding sequence is TGTGCCAGCAGCCCCCGTGGAGGGGGATATACCGGGGAGCTGTTTTTT. Encoded protein: CASSPRGGGYTGELFF.